Below, 15 T cell receptor beta chains from the same sample are listed, as sequenced in a study of blood T cell repertoires in COVID-19. The method was immunoSEQ multiplex PCR; TCRdb's version includes in-frame clones alone and lacks a portion of them. This table holds roughly 100,000 clones, 80% to 90% found once. The material sequenced was peripheral blood. The receptor source for this set is a woman of 80 years or more with acute or convalescent COVID-19.

V is TRBV18 and J is TRBJ2-5; D remains unclear. CDR3 length: 13 residues. V was shortened by 0 bases and J by 7 bases, with 9 bases between the two germline ends. Germline loops: CDR1 KGHSH, CDR2 LQKENI. The CDR3 DNA follows: TGTGCCAGCTCACCACCGGGTACGGGGACCCAGTACTTC. Its protein is CASSPPGTGTQYF.

This chain uses TRBV7-8 with TRBJ2-7, with 11 positions matching TRBD2. The length of the CDR3 is 15 residues. J gave up 4 bases and V 4 bases, and 6 bases lay outside the gene matches. The germline V gene has CDR1 SGHVS and CDR2 FQNEAQ. The chain's CDR3 is CASSSGTSGWYEQYF. The CDR3 region has the DNA TGTGCCAGCAGCTCCGGGACTAGCGGCTGGTACGAGCAGTACTTC.

The V call is TRBV30, the J call TRBJ2-2, with TRBD1 identical over 10 bases. The CDR3 extends over 15 amino acids. Trimming at V came to 4 bases and at J to 4 bases, leaving 6 bases not matched to a gene. CDR1 GTSNPN and CDR2 SVGIG come from the germline V gene (reference sequence). CDR3 loop: CAWKLRDRGTGELFF. The CDR3 DNA sequence: TGTGCCTGGAAACTCCGGGACAGGGGCACCGGGGAGCTGTTTTTT. The variable domain in full, completed from reference TRBV30 and TRBJ2-2, reads SQTIHQWPATLVQPVGSPLSLECTVEGTSNPNLYWYRQAAGRGLQLLFYSVGIGQISSEVPQNLSASRPQDRQFILSSKKLLLSDSGFYLCAWKLRDRGTGELFFGEGSRLTVL.

CDR3 amino acids: CASSSETGQETQYF. CDR3 coding DNA: TGCGCCAGCAGCTCCGAGACAGGGCAGGAGACCCAGTACTTC. The chain uses TRBV4-1 and TRBJ2-5; 7 bases fit TRBD1. Germline CDR1 and CDR2: MGHRA and YSYEKL. The V gene end was trimmed by 5 bases and the J gene end by 5 bases; junction bases not matched to a gene: 8. The CDR3 spans 14 residues.

The chain couples TRBV1 to TRBJ2-7; TRBD1 is the table's D call, not checked against the DNA. TRBV1 is classified as a pseudogene. The CDR3 is made up of 13 amino acids. CDR3 amino acids: CTSSQDQNYEQYF. CDR3 sequence (DNA): TGCACCAGCAGCCAAGATCAGAACTACGAGCAGTACTTC.

As for this clone: Other DNA sequences within the sample encode an identical CDR3. The genes are TRBV13 and TRBJ1-2; D gene unclear. The V gene lost 0 bases and the J gene lost 2 bases, with 4 bases spanning the gap. CDR1 PRHDT and CDR2 FYEKMQ come from the germline V gene (reference sequence). This CDR3 comprises 13 residues. The CDR3 loop reads CASSLGGNYGYTF. The CDR3 nucleotides are TGTGCCAGCAGCTTAGGGGGCAACTATGGCTACACCTTC.

The chain is built from TRBV6-2 or TRBV6-3 and TRBJ1-3; no clear D gene. The CDR3 totals 15 residues. Germline V gene lookup returns CDR1 MNHEY and CDR2 SVGEGT. V was pared by 2 bases and J by 0 bases, with 8 bases between. The CDR3 DNA sequence: TGTGCCAGCAGTTACGGGCCGTACTCTGGAAACACCATATATTTT. Its translation: CASSYGPYSGNTIYF.

This chain joins TRBV6-2 or TRBV6-3 and TRBJ1-2, with 10 bases lining up with TRBD1. The CDR3 has 15 amino acids. With V trimmed by 0 bases and J by 11 bases, 9 bases remained unmatched. Germline assignment: CDR1 MNHEY and CDR2 SVGEGT. The CDR3 reads CASSYSTGGILGYTF. CDR3 sequence (DNA): TGTGCCAGCAGTTACTCGACAGGGGGCATCCTCGGTTACACCTTC.

The chain uses TRBV5-1 and TRBJ1-2; possibly TRBD1 for D (5 bases). The CDR3 covers 14 residues. V lost 0 bases and J 4 bases, leaving 10 bases between the germline ends. Germline values: CDR1 SGHRS, CDR2 YFSETQ. The CDR3 bases are TGCGCCAGCAGCTTGGCCTCAGGGATCTATGGCTACACCTTC. It translates to CASSLASGIYGYTF.

This chain connects TRBV19 to TRBJ1-1, with 8 bases aligning to TRBD1. V lost 5 bases to trimming and J lost 2 bases; unmatched junction nucleotides: 13. This CDR3 region has 17 residues. Germline V lookup: CDR1 LNHDA, CDR2 SQIVND (reference sequence). The CDR3 is CASSPWTGNGGNTEAFF. DNA of the CDR3: TGTGCCAGTAGTCCATGGACAGGGAACGGCGGTAACACTGAAGCTTTCTTT. The full variable domain, completed using reference TRBV19 and TRBJ1-1, is DGGITQSPKYLFRKEGQNVTLSCEQNLNHDAMYWYRQDPGQGLRLIYYSQIVNDFQKGDIAEGYSVSREKKESFPLTVTSAQKNPTAFYLCASSPWTGNGGNTEAFFGQGTRLTVV.

The CDR3 reads CASTPRPANYGYTF. CDR3 in DNA: TGTGCCAGCACTCCTAGGCCGGCGAACTATGGCTACACCTTC. The J gene is TRBJ1-2, the V gene TRBV28; no reliable D call. V was cut by 7 bases and J by 2 bases, with 14 bases left in between. Germline V gene data show CDR1 as MDHEN and CDR2 as SYDVKM. The CDR3 is 14 residues long.

This clone has only one observation. J is TRBJ2-3 and V is TRBV4-1, with TRBD2 matching 7 bases. Trimming at V came to 0 bases and at J to 0 bases, leaving 6 bases not matched to a gene. The CDR3 is 17 amino acids. From germline, CDR1 is MGHRA and CDR2 YSYEKL. CDR3 residues: CASSQDGGGLSTDTQYF. The CDR3 region has the DNA TGCGCCAGCAGCCAAGATGGGGGGGGACTTAGCACAGATACGCAGTATTTT.

The gene calls are TRBV11-3 and TRBJ1-2; D remains unclear. Deletions cut 1 base from V and 8 bases from J, with 17 bases between. The CDR3 consists of 15 residues. Germline CDR1 SGHNT, CDR2 YENEEA. This CDR3 reads CASSLVAASRGGYTF. In nucleotides, the CDR3 is TGTGCCAGCAGCTTAGTCGCAGCCTCTCGCGGAGGCTACACCTTC.

This clone was counted a single time. The rearrangement links TRBV28 to TRBJ1-2; possible D gene TRBD1, 6 bases. Trimming took off 3 bases at V and 4 bases at J, with 12 bases between the two ends. The CDR3 is 14 residues long. CDR1 MDHEN and CDR2 SYDVKM come from the germline V gene. CDR3 nucleotide sequence: TGTGCCAGCAGTTTCCAAGGGGGGGGCTATGGCTACACCTTC. The encoded protein is CASSFQGGGYGYTF.

This clone was seen only a few times. The chain recombines TRBV3-1 (or the pseudogene TRBV3-2) with TRBJ1-4, with unresolved D. V dropped 3 bases and J dropped 14 bases, with 16 bases sitting between them. The CDR3 extends over 13 amino acids. Germline-derived CDR1 and CDR2 are LGHDT and YNNKEL (reference sequence). CDR3 nucleotide sequence: TGTGCCAGCAGCCAGGGCCTTATGGCGTCTCTGTTTTTT. It is translated as CASSQGLMASLFF.